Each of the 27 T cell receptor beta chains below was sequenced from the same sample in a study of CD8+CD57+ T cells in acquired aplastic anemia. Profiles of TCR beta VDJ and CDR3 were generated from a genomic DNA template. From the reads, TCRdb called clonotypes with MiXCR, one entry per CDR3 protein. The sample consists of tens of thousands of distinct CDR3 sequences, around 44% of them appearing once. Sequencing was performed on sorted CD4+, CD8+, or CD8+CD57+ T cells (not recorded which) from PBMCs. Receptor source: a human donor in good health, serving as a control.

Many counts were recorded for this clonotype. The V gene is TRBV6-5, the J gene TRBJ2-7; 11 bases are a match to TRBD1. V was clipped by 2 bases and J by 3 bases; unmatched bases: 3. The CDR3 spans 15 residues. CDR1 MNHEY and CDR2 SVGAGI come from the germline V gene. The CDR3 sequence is CASSYGTGGSYEQYF. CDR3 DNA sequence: TGTGCCAGCAGTTACGGGACAGGGGGAAGCTACGAGCAGTACTTC.

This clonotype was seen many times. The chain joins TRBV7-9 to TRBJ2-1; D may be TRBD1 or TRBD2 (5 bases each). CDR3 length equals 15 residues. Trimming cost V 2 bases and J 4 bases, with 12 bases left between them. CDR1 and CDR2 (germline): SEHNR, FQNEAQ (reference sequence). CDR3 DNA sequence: TGTGCCAGCAGCTTACCCCCGGGACCTTACAATGAGCAGTTCTTC. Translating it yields CASSLPPGPYNEQFF.

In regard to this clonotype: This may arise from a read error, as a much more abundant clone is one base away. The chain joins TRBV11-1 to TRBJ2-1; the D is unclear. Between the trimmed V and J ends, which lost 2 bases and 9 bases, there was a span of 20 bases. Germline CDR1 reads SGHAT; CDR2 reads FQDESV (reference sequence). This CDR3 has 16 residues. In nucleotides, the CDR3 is TGTGCCAGCAGCTTATACTGGAATAGGGAAGGAGTTGAGCAGTTCTTC. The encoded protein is CASSLYWNREGVEQFF.

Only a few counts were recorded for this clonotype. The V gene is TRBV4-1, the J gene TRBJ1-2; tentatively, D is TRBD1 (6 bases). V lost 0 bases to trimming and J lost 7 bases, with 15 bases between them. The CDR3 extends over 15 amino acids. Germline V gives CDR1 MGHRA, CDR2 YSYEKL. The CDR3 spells CASSQDPGAPGGYTF. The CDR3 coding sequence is TGCGCCAGCAGCCAAGATCCGGGGGCGCCGGGTGGCTACACCTTC.

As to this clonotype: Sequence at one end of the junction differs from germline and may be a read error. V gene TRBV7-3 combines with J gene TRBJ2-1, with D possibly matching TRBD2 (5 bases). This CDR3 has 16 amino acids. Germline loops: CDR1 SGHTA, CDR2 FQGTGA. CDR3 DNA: TGTGCCAGCAGCTTAGTAGGGAGTGGAGCCTACAATGGGCAGTTCTTC. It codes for CASSLVGSGAYNGQFF. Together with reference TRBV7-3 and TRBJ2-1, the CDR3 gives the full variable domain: GAGVSQTPSNKVTEKGKYVELRCDPISGHTALYWYRQSLGQGPEFLIYFQGTGAADDSGLPNDRFFAVRPEGSVSTLKIQRTERGDSAVYLCASSLVGSGAYNGQFFGPGTRLTVL.

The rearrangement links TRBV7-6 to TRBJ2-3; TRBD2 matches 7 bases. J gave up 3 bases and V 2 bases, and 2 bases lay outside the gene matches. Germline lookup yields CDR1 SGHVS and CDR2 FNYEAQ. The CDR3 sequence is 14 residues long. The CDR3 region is CASSLQGGTDTQYF. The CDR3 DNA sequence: TGTGCCAGCAGCTTACAGGGAGGGACAGATACGCAGTATTTT.

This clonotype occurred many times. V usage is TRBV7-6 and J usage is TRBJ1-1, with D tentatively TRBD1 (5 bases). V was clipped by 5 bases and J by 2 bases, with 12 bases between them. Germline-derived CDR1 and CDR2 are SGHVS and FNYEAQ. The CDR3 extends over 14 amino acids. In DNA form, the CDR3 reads TGTGCCAGCAGCATAGGGGCAGGCAACACTGAAGCTTTCTTT. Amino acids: CASSIGAGNTEAFF.

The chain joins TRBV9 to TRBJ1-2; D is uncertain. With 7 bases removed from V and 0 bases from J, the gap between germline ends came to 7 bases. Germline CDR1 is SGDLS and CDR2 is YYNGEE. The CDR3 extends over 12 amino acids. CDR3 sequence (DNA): TGTGCCAGCCTCCGAGCTAACTATGGCTACACCTTC. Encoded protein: CASLRANYGYTF.

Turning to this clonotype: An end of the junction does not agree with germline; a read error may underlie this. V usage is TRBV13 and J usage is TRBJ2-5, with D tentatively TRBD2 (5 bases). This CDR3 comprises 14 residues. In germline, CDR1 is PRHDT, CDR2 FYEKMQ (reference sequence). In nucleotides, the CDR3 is TGTGCCAGCAGTCCCAGGACTCTCCAAGAGACCCGGTACTTC. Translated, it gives CASSPRTLQETRYF.

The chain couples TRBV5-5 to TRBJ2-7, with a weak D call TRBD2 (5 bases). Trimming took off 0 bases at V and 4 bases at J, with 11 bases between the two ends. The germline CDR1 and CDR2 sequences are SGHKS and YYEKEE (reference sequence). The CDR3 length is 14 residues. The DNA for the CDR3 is TGTGCCAGCAGCTTGGGGGAGAGACTGTACGAGCAGTACTTC. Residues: CASSLGERLYEQYF. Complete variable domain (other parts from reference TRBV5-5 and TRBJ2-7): DAGVTQSPTHLIKTRGQQVTLRCSPISGHKSVSWYQQVLGQGPQFIFQYYEKEERGRGNFPDRFSARQFPNYSSELNVNALLLGDSALYLCASSLGERLYEQYFGPGTRLTVT.

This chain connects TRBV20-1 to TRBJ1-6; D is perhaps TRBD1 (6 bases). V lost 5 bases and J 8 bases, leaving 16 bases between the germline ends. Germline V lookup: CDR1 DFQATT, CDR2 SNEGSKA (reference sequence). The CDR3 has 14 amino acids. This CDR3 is CSALRGPEDSPLHF. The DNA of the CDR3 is TGCAGTGCTTTGCGGGGGCCCGAGGATTCACCCCTCCACTTT.

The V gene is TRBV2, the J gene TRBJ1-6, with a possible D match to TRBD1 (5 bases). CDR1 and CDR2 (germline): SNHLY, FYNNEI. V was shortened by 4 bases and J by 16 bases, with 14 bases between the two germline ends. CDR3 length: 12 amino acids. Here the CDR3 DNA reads TGTGCCAGCAGTGTGGGACTAGCGGGTCTCCACTTT. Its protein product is CASSVGLAGLHF.

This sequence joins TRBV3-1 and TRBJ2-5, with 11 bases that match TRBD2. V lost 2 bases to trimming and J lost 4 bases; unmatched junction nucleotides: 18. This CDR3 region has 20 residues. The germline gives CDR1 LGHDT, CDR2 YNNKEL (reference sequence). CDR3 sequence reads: CASSQQIAGTSGSLRETQYF. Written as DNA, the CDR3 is TGTGCCAGCAGCCAACAAATTGCCGGGACTAGCGGATCCCTGAGAGAGACCCAGTACTTC.

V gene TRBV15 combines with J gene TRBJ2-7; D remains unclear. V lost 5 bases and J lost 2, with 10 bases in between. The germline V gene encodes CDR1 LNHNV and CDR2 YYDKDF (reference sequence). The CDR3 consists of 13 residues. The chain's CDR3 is CATSGRGAYEQYF. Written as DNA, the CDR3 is TGTGCCACCAGCGGGCGAGGCGCCTACGAGCAGTACTTC.

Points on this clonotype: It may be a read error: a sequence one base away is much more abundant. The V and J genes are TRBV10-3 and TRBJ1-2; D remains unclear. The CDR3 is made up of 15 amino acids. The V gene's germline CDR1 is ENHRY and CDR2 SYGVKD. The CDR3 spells CASSPTGPGDCGYTF. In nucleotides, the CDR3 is TGTGCCAGCAGTCCTACCGGGCCGGGAGACTGTGGCTACACCTTC.

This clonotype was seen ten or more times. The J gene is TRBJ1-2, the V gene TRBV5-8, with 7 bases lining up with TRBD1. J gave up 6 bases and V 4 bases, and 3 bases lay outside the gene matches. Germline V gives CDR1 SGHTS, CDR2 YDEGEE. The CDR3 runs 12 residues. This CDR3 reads CASSGDRDGYTF. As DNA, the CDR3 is TGTGCCAGCAGCGGTGACAGGGATGGCTACACCTTC.

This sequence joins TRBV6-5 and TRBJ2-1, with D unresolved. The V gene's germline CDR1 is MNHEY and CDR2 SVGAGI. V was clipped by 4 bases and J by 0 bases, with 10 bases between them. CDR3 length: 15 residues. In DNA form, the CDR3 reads TGTGCCAGCAGTTCCGCCCGGTTCTCCTACAATGAGCAGTTCTTC. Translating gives CASSSARFSYNEQFF.

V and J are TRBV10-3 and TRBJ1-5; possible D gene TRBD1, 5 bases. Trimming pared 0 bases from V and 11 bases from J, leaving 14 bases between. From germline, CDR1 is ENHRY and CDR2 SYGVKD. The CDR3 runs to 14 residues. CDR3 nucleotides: TGTGCCATCAGTGAGTCAATTGGGGGAGGGTCCCAGCATTTT. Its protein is CAISESIGGGSQHF.

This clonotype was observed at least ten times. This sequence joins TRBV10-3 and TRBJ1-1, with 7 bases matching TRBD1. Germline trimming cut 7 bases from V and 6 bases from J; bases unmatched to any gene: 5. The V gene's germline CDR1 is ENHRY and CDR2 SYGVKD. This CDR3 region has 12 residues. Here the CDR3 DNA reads TGTGCCATCACGGGTGACAGGGCTGAAGCTTTCTTT. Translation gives CAITGDRAEAFF.

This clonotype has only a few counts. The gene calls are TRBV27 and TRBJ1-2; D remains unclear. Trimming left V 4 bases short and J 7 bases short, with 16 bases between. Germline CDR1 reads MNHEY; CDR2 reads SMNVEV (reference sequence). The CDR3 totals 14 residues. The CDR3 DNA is TGTGCCAGCAGTTCCACCTCGATAGGAACTGGCTACACCTTC. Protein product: CASSSTSIGTGYTF.

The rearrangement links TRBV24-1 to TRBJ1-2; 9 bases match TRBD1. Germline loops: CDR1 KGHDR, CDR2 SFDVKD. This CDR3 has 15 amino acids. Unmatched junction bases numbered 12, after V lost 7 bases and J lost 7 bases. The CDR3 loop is CATSRDNRGRGGYTF. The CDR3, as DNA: TGTGCCACCAGCAGGGATAACAGGGGGCGGGGTGGCTACACCTTC.

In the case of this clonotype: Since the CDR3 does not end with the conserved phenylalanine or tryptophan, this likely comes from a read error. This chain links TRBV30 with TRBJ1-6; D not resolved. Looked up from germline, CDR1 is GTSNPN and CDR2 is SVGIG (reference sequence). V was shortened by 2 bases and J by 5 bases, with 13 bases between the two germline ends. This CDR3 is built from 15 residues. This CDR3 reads CAWSQPPNNNSPLHL. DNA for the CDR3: TGTGCCTGGAGTCAACCCCCTAACAATAATTCACCCCTCCACCTT.

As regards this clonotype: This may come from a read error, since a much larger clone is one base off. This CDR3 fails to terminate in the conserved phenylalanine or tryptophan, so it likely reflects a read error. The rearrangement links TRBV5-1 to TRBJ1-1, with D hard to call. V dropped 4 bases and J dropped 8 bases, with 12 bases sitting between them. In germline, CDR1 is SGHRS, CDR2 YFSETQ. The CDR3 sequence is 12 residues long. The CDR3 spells CASSPNSAEAFS. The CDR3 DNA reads TGCGCCAGCAGCCCAAACTCAGCCGAAGCTTTCTCT.

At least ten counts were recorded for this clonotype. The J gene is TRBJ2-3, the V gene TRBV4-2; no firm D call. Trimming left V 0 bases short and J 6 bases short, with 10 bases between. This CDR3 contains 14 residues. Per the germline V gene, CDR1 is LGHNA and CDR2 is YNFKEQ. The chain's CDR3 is CASSQDLGSDTQYF. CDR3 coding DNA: TGTGCCAGCAGCCAAGATCTTGGCAGCGATACGCAGTATTTT.

CDR3 sequence (DNA): TGTGCCACTTCATTAAAAACGGGGACCCAGTACTTC. Translating gives CATSLKTGTQYF. This chain joins TRBV15 and TRBJ2-5; D is unclear. The V gene's germline CDR1 is LNHNV and CDR2 YYDKDF (reference sequence). This CDR3 has 12 amino acids. Trimming removed 9 bases at V and 7 bases at J, with 15 bases between.

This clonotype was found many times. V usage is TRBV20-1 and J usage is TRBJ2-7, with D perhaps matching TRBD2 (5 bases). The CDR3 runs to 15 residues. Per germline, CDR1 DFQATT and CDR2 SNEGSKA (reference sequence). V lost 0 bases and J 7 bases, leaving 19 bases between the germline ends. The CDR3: CSARDLVEGSGEQYF. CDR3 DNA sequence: TGCAGTGCTAGAGATCTTGTGGAAGGGTCGGGGGAGCAGTACTTC.

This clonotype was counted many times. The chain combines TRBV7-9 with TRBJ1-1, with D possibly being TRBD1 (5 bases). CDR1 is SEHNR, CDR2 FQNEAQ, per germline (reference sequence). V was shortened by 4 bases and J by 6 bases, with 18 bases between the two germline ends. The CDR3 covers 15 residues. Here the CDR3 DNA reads TGTGCCAGCAGCTCTCAAGAATCAGGGTGGGCTGAAGCTTTCTTT. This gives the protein CASSSQESGWAEAFF.